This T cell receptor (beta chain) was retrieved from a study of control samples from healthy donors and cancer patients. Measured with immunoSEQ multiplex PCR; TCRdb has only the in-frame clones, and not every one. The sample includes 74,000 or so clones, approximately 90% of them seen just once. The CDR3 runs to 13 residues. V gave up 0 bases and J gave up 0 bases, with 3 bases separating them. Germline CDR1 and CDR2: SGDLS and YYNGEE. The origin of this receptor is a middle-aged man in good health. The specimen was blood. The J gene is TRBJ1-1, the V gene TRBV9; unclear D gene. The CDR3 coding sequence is TGTGCCAGCAGCGTAGAGATGAACACTGAAGCTTTCTTT. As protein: CASSVEMNTEAFF.